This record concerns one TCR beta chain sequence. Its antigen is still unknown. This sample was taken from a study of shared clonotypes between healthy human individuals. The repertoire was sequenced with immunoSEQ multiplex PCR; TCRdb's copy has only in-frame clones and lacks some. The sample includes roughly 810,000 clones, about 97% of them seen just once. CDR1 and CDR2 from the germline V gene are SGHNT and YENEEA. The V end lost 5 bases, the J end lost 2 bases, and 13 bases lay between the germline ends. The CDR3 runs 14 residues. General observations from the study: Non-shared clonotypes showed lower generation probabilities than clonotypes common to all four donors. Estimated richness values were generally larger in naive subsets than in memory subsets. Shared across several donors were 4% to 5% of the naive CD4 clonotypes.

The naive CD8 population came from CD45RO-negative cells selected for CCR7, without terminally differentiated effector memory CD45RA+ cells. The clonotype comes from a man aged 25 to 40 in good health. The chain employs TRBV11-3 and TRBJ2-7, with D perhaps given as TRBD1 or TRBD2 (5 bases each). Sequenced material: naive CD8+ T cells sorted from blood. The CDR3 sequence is CASSRRDGTYEQYF. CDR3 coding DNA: TGTGCCAGCAGCCGAAGGGACGGTACCTACGAGCAGTACTTC.